A few counts support the clone carrying this TCR beta chain. The sample comes from a study of blood T cell repertoires in COVID-19. Study information: Spain, Italy and the United States supplied samples that represented acute and convalescent COVID-19. From T cells, B-cell-depleted T cells, or PBMCs came the material, which was cDNA or gDNA.

Original handling: Researchers report that nucleated cell counts were estimated from reference gene primer amplification. Profiling relied on immunoSEQ multiplex PCR, and the TCRdb table lists in-frame clones only, not all of them. V and J calls and clone size are those listed in that table; D and trimming were worked out from the DNA. The data contain roughly 140,000 clones, 76% of them singletons. This clonotype was obtained from a man between 60 and 75 years old with acute or convalescent COVID-19. Sequencing used peripheral blood.

In DNA, the CDR3 is TGTGCCACCAGTGTCCGGGACAGGGATGGCTACACCTTC. It specifies CATSVRDRDGYTF. The chain joins TRBV24-1 to TRBJ1-2; 9 bases fit TRBD1. V gave up 5 bases and J gave up 6 bases; unmatched junction bases: 3. This CDR3 has 13 residues. Germline V lookup: CDR1 KGHDR, CDR2 SFDVKD.